The entry below gives a single T cell receptor (beta chain) sequence along with its context. No antigen is known for it. No qualities accompany the bases; no much larger clone lies one base away. The data were obtained in a study of T-cell memory formation after mild COVID-19 (dated by TCRdb to the early 2020s). Study-level background: TCR sequence clusters from the two donors were largely donor specific. Longitudinal TCRalpha and TCRbeta repertoire sequencing tracked T-cell clones expanding and contracting after mild COVID-19 in a couple of donors. Two young, previously healthy adult volunteers, one female and one male, were included in the cohort.

Here is what the overall study found, with its caveats: Contracting CD4+ clones turned up mainly in the CM and EM memory subsets, whereas EMRA was where CD8+ clones were enriched. The study included only two mild cases, and larger cohorts that include severe cases with pre-infection samples were judged to be necessary. The detection of some responding clones in pre-infection memory suggests that pre-existing cross-reactive memory T cells joined the SARS-CoV-2 response. Clones contracting from day 15 to 85 had balanced CD4/CD8 phenotypes, while a second wave expanding from day 15 to 37 was biased towards CD4+. Whether the second-wave clones peaking on day 37 were SARS-CoV-2 specific was not confirmed.

Ficoll-Paque density gradient centrifugation was used to isolate PBMCs. As encoded in the germline V gene, CDR1 is SQVTM while CDR2 is ANQGSEA. Spanning cysteine to phenylalanine, the CDR3 consists of 15 amino acids. CDR3 DNA is the only sequence kept; it has 45 bases, read in frame from the first base. Ends trimmed: V by 1 base, J by 3 bases; bases unmatched to a gene: 7. The sequencer was an Illumina NovaSeq 6000. Using 5'RACE with constant-segment primers, TCRalpha and TCRbeta cDNA libraries were constructed, with sample barcodes and unique molecular identifiers added in the process. Trizol reagent was used to extract RNA from every sample. Amplification of the libraries took two PCR steps, and the second step added a second sample barcode plus Illumina TruSeq adapters. Sequencing of libraries was performed on an Illumina NovaSeq with 2 x 150 bp paired-end reads. The authors' analysis ran thus. With migec v1.2.7, reads were demultiplexed and then collapsed into UMI-guided consensus sequences. Using mixcr v2.1.11, the UMI consensuses were aligned to TRA and TRB V and J templates and assembled into clonotypes. Expanded or contracted clonotypes were those called significant by both edgeR and NoisET, with noise models trained on biological replicates. For edgeR calls, the cutoffs were a false discovery rate-adjusted p below 0.01 and a log2 fold-change threshold of 1. PCA with hierarchical clustering of max-normalized trajectories of the 1000 most abundant clonotypes was used as exploratory dynamics analysis. Each responding clone was given a CD4 or CD8 phenotype based on the CD4+ and CD8+ repertoires, which had been sequenced separately. Using fastp trimming at Q25 and MiXCR clonotype assembly, TCRdb reanalyzed the public sequencing data and kept in-frame beta chains. For every CDR3 protein sequence, its rows merge into one entry that carries the most common genes and DNA. These V and J calls derive from TCRdb rather than the authors' analysis. The sample table contains 500,000 to 650,000 distinct CDR3 sequences; only one count was recorded for about 20% of them. Approximately 8.4% of the sample is taken by the ten largest.

The chain was built from TRBV29-1 and TRBJ2-7, and 9 junction bases match TRBD1. The clonotype was recovered from an adult woman who had mild COVID-19 (a few samples of this study predate the infection). The sample titles of this study are shuffled in the database, so cell type and time point are left out; the donor was told from shared clones. Material for sequencing was PBMCs or a T cell subset sorted from them (not recorded which). The sequence in DNA is TGCAGCGTTGAAGGGGGACAGGGTAGTGGCTACGAGCAGTACTTC. Protein translation: CSVEGGQGSGYEQYF.